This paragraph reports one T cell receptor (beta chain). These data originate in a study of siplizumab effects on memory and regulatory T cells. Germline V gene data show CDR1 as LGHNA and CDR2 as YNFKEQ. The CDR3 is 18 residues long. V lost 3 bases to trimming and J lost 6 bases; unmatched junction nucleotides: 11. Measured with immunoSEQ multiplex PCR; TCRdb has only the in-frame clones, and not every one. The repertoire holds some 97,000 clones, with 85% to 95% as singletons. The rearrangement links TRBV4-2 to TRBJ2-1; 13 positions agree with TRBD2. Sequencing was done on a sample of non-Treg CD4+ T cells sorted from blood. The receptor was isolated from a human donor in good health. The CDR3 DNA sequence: TGTGCCAGCAGCCATAAGAAAGGACTAGCGGGAGTAAGCAATGAGCAGTTCTTC. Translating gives CASSHKKGLAGVSNEQFF.